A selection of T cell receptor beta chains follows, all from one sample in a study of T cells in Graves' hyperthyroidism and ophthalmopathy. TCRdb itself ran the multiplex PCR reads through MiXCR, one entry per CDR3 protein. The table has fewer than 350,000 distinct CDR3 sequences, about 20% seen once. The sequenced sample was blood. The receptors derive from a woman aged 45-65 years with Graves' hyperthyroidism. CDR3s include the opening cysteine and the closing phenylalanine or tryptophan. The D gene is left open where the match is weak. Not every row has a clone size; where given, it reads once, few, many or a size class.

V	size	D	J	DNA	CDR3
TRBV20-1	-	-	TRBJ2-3	TGCAGTGCCATCCAACACTCGACTTCCTCAGATACGCAGTATTTT	CSAIQHSTSSDTQYF
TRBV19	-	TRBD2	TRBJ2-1	TGTGCCAGTATAGCCCCTTTAGGCGGGAGGGCCAACAATGAGCAGTTCTTC	CASIAPLGGRANNEQFF
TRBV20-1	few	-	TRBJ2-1	TGCAGTGCTAGAGATGGGGCCTCCCCCTACAATGAGCAGTTCTTC	CSARDGASPYNEQFF
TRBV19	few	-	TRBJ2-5	TGTGCCAGTAGTATAGGGGGAGGCAGTAAAGAGACCCAGTACTTC	CASSIGGGSKETQYF
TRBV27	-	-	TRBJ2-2	TGTGCCAGCAGTTTCGTTTACCACAGGGACGCGAACACCGGGGAGCTGTTTTTT	CASSFVYHRDANTGELFF
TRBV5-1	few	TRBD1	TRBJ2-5	TGCGCCAGCAGCCTGCGGGCAGGGGGCAGTGACATCCAGTACTTC	CASSLRAGGSDIQYF
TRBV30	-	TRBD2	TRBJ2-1	TGTGCCTGGAGTGTCGGGGGGGCCAATGAGCAGTTCTTC	CAWSVGGANEQFF
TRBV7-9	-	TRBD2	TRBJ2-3	TGTGCCAGCAACTTGGACGGGGGGGGTTCTAACACAGATACGCAGTATTTT	CASNLDGGGSNTDTQYF
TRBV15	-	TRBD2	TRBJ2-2	TGTGCCACCAGCCCAGCGGGAGAAGAGACCGGGGAGCTGTTTTTT	CATSPAGEETGELFF
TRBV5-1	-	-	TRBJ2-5	TGCGCCAGCAGCTTGATGGAGAGGGAGACCCAGTACTTC	CASSLMERETQYF
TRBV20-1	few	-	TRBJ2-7	TGCAGTGTCGAAGGGCCAGAGGACGAGCAGTACTTC	CSVEGPEDEQYF
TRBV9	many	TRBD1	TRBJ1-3	TGTGCCAGCAGCGAAGGAGTCGGGACAGGGGGCCGCTCTGGAAACACCATATATTTT	CASSEGVGTGGRSGNTIYF
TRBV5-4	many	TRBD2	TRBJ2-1	TGTGCCAGCAGCCGAGGGACTAGCGGGAGTGGGGAGCAGTTCTTC	CASSRGTSGSGEQFF
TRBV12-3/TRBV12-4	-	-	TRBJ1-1	TGTGCCAGCAGGAAGGACCTGGATGACACTGAAGCTTTCTTT	CASRKDLDDTEAFF
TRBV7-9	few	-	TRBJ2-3	TGTGCCAGCAGCGTCTTACTTACTATGTCCCCAGATACGCAGTATTTT	CASSVLLTMSPDTQYF
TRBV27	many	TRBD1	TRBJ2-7	TGTGCCAGCAGACGTGGCCAGGGGGCCTCGGATTACGAGCAGTACTTC	CASRRGQGASDYEQYF
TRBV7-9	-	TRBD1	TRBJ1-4	TGTGCCAGCAGTACAGGGGCCCCTAATGAAAAACTGTTTTTT	CASSTGAPNEKLFF
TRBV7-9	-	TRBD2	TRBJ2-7	TGTGCCAGCTCCGTAGCGGGAGGGCCGGTCGAGCAGTACTTC	CASSVAGGPVEQYF
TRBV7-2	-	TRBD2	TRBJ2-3	TGTGCCAGCAGCTTACAAGCGGGAGGTTCTACAGATACGCAGTATTTT	CASSLQAGGSTDTQYF
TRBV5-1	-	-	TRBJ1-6	TGCGCCAGCAGCGAGGGTTCGGATAATTCACCCCTCCACTTT	CASSEGSDNSPLHF
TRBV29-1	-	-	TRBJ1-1	TGCAGCGTCCCCGATCCCAGGACGGGGAACACTGAAGCTTTCTTT	CSVPDPRTGNTEAFF
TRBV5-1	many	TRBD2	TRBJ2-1	TGCGCCAGCAGCTTGTTGGCGGGGGGGTTGAATGAGCAGTTCTTC	CASSLLAGGLNEQFF
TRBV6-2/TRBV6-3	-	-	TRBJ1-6	TGTGCCAGCAACAGGGATTACATGAGCTCCTATAATTCACCCCTCCACTTT	CASNRDYMSSYNSPLHF
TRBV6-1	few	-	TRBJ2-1	TGTGCCACCCTACGACGGAGCTCCTACAATGAGCAGTTCTTC	CATLRRSSYNEQFF
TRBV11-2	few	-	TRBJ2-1	TGTGCCAGCAGCTTAGTGGAGAGATATGAGCAGTTCTTC	CASSLVERYEQFF
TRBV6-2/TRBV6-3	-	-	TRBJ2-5	TGTGCCAGCAGCCCCCACCCGGGATTCCAAGAGACCCAGTACTTC	CASSPHPGFQETQYF
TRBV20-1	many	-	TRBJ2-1	TGCAGTGCTAGACGCCCTCCCAATGAGCAGTTCTTC	CSARRPPNEQFF
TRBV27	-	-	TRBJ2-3	TGTGCCAGCAGGGCGACGGGCAGAAGGTCCGTTACGCAGTATTTT	CASRATGRRSVTQYF
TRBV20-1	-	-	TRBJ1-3	TGCAGTGCTAACAGCCCGGACGGTGGAAACACCATATATTTT	CSANSPDGGNTIYF
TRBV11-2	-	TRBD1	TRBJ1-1	TGTGCCAGCAGCTTAGACCCCACAGGGGGGCCCATGAACACTGAAGCTTTCTTT	CASSLDPTGGPMNTEAFF
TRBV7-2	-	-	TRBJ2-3	TGTGCCAGCAGCCCCCAAGCCGGTAACACAGATACGCAGTATTTT	CASSPQAGNTDTQYF
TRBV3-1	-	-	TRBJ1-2	TGTGCCAGCAGCTTTCGAGGGTCGGGTGGCTACACCTTC	CASSFRGSGGYTF
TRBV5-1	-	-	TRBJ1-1	TGCGCCAGCAGCTTGGCGTGGGGTGGAAGCACTGAAGCTTTCTTT	CASSLAWGGSTEAFF
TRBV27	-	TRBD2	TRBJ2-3	TGTGCCAGCAGTTTCGCGGGGGACTTAACAGATACGCAGTATTTT	CASSFAGDLTDTQYF
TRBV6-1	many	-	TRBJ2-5	TGTGCCAGCAGTAGAACAGGGATCCAAGAGACCCAGTACTTC	CASSRTGIQETQYF
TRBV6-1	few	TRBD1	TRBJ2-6	TGTGCCAGCAGTGCATCCACAGGGGGCGCTGGGGCCAACGTCCTGACTTTC	CASSASTGGAGANVLTF
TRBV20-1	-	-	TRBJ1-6	TGCAGTGCTAGAGGCACAACCCAACGGGGGGCGCAGTTCGATGATACACCCCTCCACTTT	CSARGTTQRGAQFDDTPLHF
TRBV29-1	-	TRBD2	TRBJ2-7	TGCAGCGCGGGACTAGCGAAGGACGAGCAGTACTTC	CSAGLAKDEQYF
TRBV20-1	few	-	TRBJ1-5	TGCAGTGCTAATGTGGGAGGTGATCAGCCCCAGCATTTT	CSANVGGDQPQHF
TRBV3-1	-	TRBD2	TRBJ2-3	TGTGCCAGCAGCCAAGAGTTTACTAGCGGGGGGATGGACGATACGCAGTATTTT	CASSQEFTSGGMDDTQYF
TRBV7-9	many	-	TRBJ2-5	TGTGCCAGCAGGTCCGACTCGGCGCAAGAGACCCAGTACTTC	CASRSDSAQETQYF
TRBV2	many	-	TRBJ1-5	TGTGCCAGCAGTGTGGAGAGGGTGGGGGGCAATCAGCCCCAGCATTTT	CASSVERVGGNQPQHF
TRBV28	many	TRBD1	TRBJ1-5	TGTGCCAGCAGTTTACGAGGGACAGGGGAGCAGCCCCAGCATTTT	CASSLRGTGEQPQHF
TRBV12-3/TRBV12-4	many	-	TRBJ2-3	TGTGCCAGCAGTCGGGACACCCGCACAGATACGCAGTATTTT	CASSRDTRTDTQYF
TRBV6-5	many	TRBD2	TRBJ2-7	TGTGCCAGCAGTTACGGACTAGCGGCCTACGAGCAGTACTTC	CASSYGLAAYEQYF
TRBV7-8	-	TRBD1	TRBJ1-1	TGTGCCAGCAGCTTTGGGACAGGGAATTCGAACACTGAAGCTTTCTTT	CASSFGTGNSNTEAFF
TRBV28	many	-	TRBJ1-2	TGTGCCAGCAGAATTGACGCAGGCTCCTATGGCTACACCTTC	CASRIDAGSYGYTF
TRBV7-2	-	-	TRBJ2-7	TGTGCCAGCAGCCCTACAGGCTTTTCCTACGAGCAGTACTTC	CASSPTGFSYEQYF
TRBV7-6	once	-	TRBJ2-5	TGTGCCAGCAGCCTCGACTCAATAGTGGCCTCGTGGGAGACCCAGTACTTC	CASSLDSIVASWETQYF
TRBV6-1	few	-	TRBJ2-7	TGTGCCAGCAGTCCGCGGACCGTGGGCGAGCAGTACTTC	CASSPRTVGEQYF
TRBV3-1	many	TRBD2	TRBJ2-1	TGTGCCAGCAGCCCATCCGGGGGGAGCTCCTACAATGAGCAGTTCTTC	CASSPSGGSSYNEQFF
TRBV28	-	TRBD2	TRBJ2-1	TGTGCCAGCAGTCCGACTAGCGGGAGGGCCGGGCAGTTCTTC	CASSPTSGRAGQFF
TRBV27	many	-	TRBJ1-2	TGTGCCAGCAGCACAGGGCAGGATGGCTACACCTTC	CASSTGQDGYTF
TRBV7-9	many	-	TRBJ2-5	TGTGCCAGCAGCTTAAAGGAGGCTCAAGAGACCCAGTACTTC	CASSLKEAQETQYF